What follows is one TCR beta chain and its context. These data are taken from a study of blood T cell repertoires in COVID-19. Across the whole study: Sample material is recorded as cDNA or gDNA derived from T cells, B-cell-depleted T cells, or PBMCs.

This table comes from immunoSEQ multiplex PCR, and its TCRdb copy is limited to in-frame clones, with some not included. The sample has some 49,000 clones; about 88% are singletons. This CDR3 has 15 amino acids. Germline lookup yields CDR1 LGHNA and CDR2 YSLEER. V shed 1 base, J shed 4 bases, and the junction held 6 bases outside the gene matches. Sequences were obtained from peripheral blood. This receptor was taken from a man in his 70s with active COVID-19. The chain uses TRBV4-3 and TRBJ2-7; 8 positions match TRBD1. The CDR3 nucleotides are TGCGCCAGCAGCCAAGGGATCGACAGGGGATACGAGCAGTACTTC. This sequence encodes CASSQGIDRGYEQYF.